The 19 T cell receptor beta chains reported below all come from one sample, sequenced in a study of blood T cell repertoires in COVID-19. Clones were sequenced by immunoSEQ multiplex PCR, and TCRdb holds only the in-frame ones, with some missing. The sample yields 150,000 to 200,000 clones, approximately 90% seen once. Sample: PBMCs or T cells enriched from blood (not recorded which). The receptors stem from a young woman who had recovered from COVID-19.

The CDR3 here is CALHGDEQFF. CDR3 DNA: TGTGCTTTACACGGGGATGAGCAGTTCTTC. J is TRBJ2-1 and V is TRBV21-1; TRBD2, as called in the table, went unchecked against the DNA. TRBV21-1 is classified as a pseudogene. This CDR3 contains 10 residues.

V is TRBV28 and J is TRBJ1-5; D is perhaps TRBD1 (6 bases). Trimming pared 6 bases from V and 6 bases from J, leaving 12 bases between. The germline CDR1 and CDR2 sequences are MDHEN and SYDVKM. This CDR3 contains 13 residues. The CDR3 coding sequence is TGTGCCAGCAGATACAGGGTCGGTCAGCCCCAGCATTTT. It is translated as CASRYRVGQPQHF. Complete variable domain (other parts from reference TRBV28 and TRBJ1-5): DVKVTQSSRYLVKRTGEKVFLECVQDMDHENMFWYRQDPGLGLRLIYFSYDVKMKEKGDIPEGYSVSREKKERFSLILESASTNQTSMYLCASRYRVGQPQHFGDGTRLSIL.

CDR3 DNA: TGTGCCAGCAGTCAAAGGGGAATGGTGGAGACCCAGTACTTC. As protein: CASSQRGMVETQYF. The genes are TRBV3-1 (or the pseudogene TRBV3-2) and TRBJ2-5; the D gene is possibly TRBD1 (5 bases). Trimming took 6 bases from V and 5 from J, leaving 16 bases between them. From germline, CDR1 is LGHDT and CDR2 YNNKEL (reference sequence). The CDR3 runs 14 residues.

This chain joins TRBV19 and TRBJ2-6; the match to TRBD1 covers 11 bases. Germline V lookup: CDR1 LNHDA, CDR2 SQIVND (reference sequence). The CDR3 contains 15 residues. The V gene end was trimmed by 10 bases and the J gene end by 1 base; junction bases not matched to a gene: 3. In nucleotides, the CDR3 is TGTGCCACCGGGACAGGGGGTTCTGGGGCCAACGTCCTGACTTTC. Encoded protein: CATGTGGSGANVLTF.

CDR3 amino acids: CASRSVATGRGYTF. The CDR3 DNA is TGTGCCAGCAGGAGTGTCGCGACAGGGCGGGGCTACACCTTC. The V gene is TRBV11-2, the J gene TRBJ1-2; TRBD1 agrees at 7 bases. This CDR3 has 14 residues. With 6 bases clipped from V and 8 bases from J, the junction kept 12 bases outside the gene matches. Germline values: CDR1 SGHAT, CDR2 FQNNGV. The full variable domain, rest sourced from reference TRBV11-2 and TRBJ1-2, is EAGVAQSPRYKIIEKRQSVAFWCNPISGHATLYWYQQILGQGPKLLIQFQNNGVVDDSQLPKDRFSAERLKGVDSTLKIQPAKLEDSAVYLCASRSVATGRGYTFGSGTRLTVV.

The chain couples TRBV9 to TRBJ2-3; TRBD2 might be the D (7 bases). The CDR3 has 16 amino acids. Germline V gene sequence: CDR1 SGDLS, CDR2 YYNGEE. V lost 4 bases and J lost 1, with 16 bases in between. Here the CDR3 reads CASSPLGGRRTDTQYF. The CDR3 nucleotides are TGTGCCAGCAGCCCTCTCGGGGGGCGTCGCACAGATACGCAGTATTTT.

The rearrangement uses TRBV27 and TRBJ2-2; D remains ambiguous. Germline V gene sequence: CDR1 MNHEY, CDR2 SMNVEV (reference sequence). V dropped 1 base and J dropped 5 bases, with 5 bases sitting between them. The CDR3 runs to 13 residues. The DNA for the CDR3 is TGTGCCAGCAGTTTATTCAGTACCGGGGAGCTGTTTTTT. This codes for CASSLFSTGELFF.

The chain combines TRBV4-2 with TRBJ2-3, with 8 bases aligning to TRBD1. This CDR3 spans 17 amino acids. V dropped 4 bases and J dropped 5; count of bases not matched to a gene: 14. From germline, CDR1 is LGHNA and CDR2 YNFKEQ. The CDR3 DNA sequence: TGTGCCAGCAGCCCCCGGGACACAGGGGGTGAAGGAGATACGCAGTATTTT. It codes for CASSPRDTGGEGDTQYF.

The chain recombines TRBV7-3 with TRBJ2-2, with 8 bases identical to TRBD2. Per the germline V gene, CDR1 is SGHTA and CDR2 is FQGTGA. V lost 8 bases, J lost 4 bases, and 3 bases stayed unmatched. The CDR3 contains 13 residues. CDR3 sequence: CASAGGSTGELFF. DNA for the CDR3: TGTGCCAGCGCGGGGGGTAGCACCGGGGAGCTGTTTTTT.

The CDR3 coding sequence is TGTGCCAGCAGCTTGTCGGGGTCCGATCAGCCCCAGCATTTT. It translates to CASSLSGSDQPQHF. The chain joins TRBV5-4 to TRBJ1-5; no clear D gene. This CDR3 is built from 14 residues. The germline V and J ends were trimmed by 1 base and 5 bases, with 10 bases remaining between them. Germline CDR1 and CDR2: SGHNT and YYREEE (reference sequence).

This sequence joins TRBV6-2 or TRBV6-3 and TRBJ2-3; weak D call: TRBD2 (6 bases). The CDR3 sequence is 17 residues long. The V end lost 0 bases, the J end lost 5 bases, and 18 bases lay between the germline ends. CDR1 is MNHEY, CDR2 SVGEGT, per germline. CDR3 in amino acids: CASSYSWIRVGGDTQYF. The CDR3 DNA reads TGTGCCAGCAGTTACTCATGGATCAGAGTGGGGGGAGATACGCAGTATTTT.

The CDR3 spells CAISEQGRGTEAFF. The CDR3, as DNA: TGTGCCATCAGTGAGCAGGGGAGGGGCACTGAAGCTTTCTTT. The chain has TRBV10-3 and TRBJ1-1; D perhaps matches TRBD1 (6 bases). The CDR3 extends over 14 amino acids. Trimming took 2 bases from V and 4 from J, leaving 11 bases between them. From germline, CDR1 is ENHRY and CDR2 SYGVKD.

This chain connects TRBV5-6 to TRBJ1-1; maybe TRBD1 (6 bases). Trimming cost V 2 bases and J 1 base, with 12 bases left between them. The CDR3 has 15 residues. From germline, CDR1 is SGHDT and CDR2 YYEEEE. The CDR3 nucleotides are TGTGCCAGCAGCTTACCGACAGGAACGAACACTGAAGCTTTCTTT. It encodes CASSLPTGTNTEAFF. Complete variable domain (other parts from reference TRBV5-6 and TRBJ1-1): DAGVTQSPTHLIKTRGQQVTLRCSPKSGHDTVSWYQQALGQGPQFIFQYYEEEERQRGNFPDRFSGHQFPNYSSELNVNALLLGDSALYLCASSLPTGTNTEAFFGQGTRLTVV.

CDR3 in amino acids: CASSPGSNQPQHF. CDR3 bases: TGTGCCAGCAGTCCAGGGAGCAATCAGCCCCAGCATTTT. The chain couples TRBV12-3 or TRBV12-4 to TRBJ1-5; possible D gene TRBD1, 5 bases. V was clipped by 5 bases and J by 1 base, with 6 bases between them. This CDR3 has 13 amino acids.

This chain connects TRBV28 to TRBJ2-7; TRBD1 matches at 7 bases. The CDR3 contains 12 residues. Losses at the gene ends were 10 bases for V and 5 bases for J; bases not matched to a gene: 8. Germline-derived CDR1 and CDR2 are MDHEN and SYDVKM. DNA for the CDR3: TGTGCCACCGTAACAGGGGTCCACGAGCAGTACTTC. Amino acids: CATVTGVHEQYF.

The J gene is TRBJ1-1, the V gene TRBV27; D uncertain. The CDR3 loop spans 15 amino acids. Per germline, CDR1 MNHEY and CDR2 SMNVEV (reference sequence). The germline V and J ends were trimmed by 3 bases and 0 bases, with 11 bases remaining between them. CDR3 in amino acids: CASSFSSNMNTEAFF. CDR3 nucleotides: TGTGCCAGCAGTTTCTCTAGCAACATGAACACTGAAGCTTTCTTT.

The V call is TRBV27, the J call TRBJ2-1; D might be TRBD2 (6 bases). V was clipped by 6 bases and J by 5 bases, with 14 bases between them. Per germline, CDR1 MNHEY and CDR2 SMNVEV (reference sequence). The CDR3 is made up of 14 amino acids. The CDR3 is CASSHRAGDNEQFF. CDR3 coding DNA: TGTGCCAGCAGCCACCGAGCGGGCGACAATGAGCAGTTCTTC.

This chain joins TRBV6-5 and TRBJ2-1; TRBD2 might be the D (5 bases). The ends were cut back, 0 bases at V and 3 bases at J, with 6 bases in the middle. This CDR3 region has 14 residues. The germline V gene has CDR1 MNHEY and CDR2 SVGAGI. The CDR3 coding sequence is TGTGCCAGCAGTTACTCGGAGGTCTACAATGAGCAGTTCTTC. As protein: CASSYSEVYNEQFF.

This chain joins TRBV11-2 and TRBJ2-7; TRBD2 matches at 11 bases. Germline-derived CDR1 and CDR2 are SGHAT and FQNNGV. The CDR3 is 16 residues long. The V gene end was trimmed by 5 bases and the J gene end by 1 base; junction bases not matched to a gene: 7. CDR3 nucleotides: TGTGCCAGCAGCGGGGTAGCGGGAGGGTGGTCCTACGAGCAGTACTTC. Its translation is CASSGVAGGWSYEQYF.